This T cell receptor (beta chain) was sequenced during a study of shared clonotypes between healthy human individuals. This clone was detected once. No antigen is known for it. Study conclusions and caveats: Among non-shared clonotypes, generation probabilities were lower than among those shared by all four donors. The donor pool, a small one, limited the genetic and exposure-history diversity represented.

Profiled with immunoSEQ multiplex PCR; TCRdb holds only in-frame clones, not every one. The data contain under 600,000 clones, more than 95% of them singletons. CDR3 length equals 15 residues. J gave up 7 bases and V 3 bases, and 13 bases lay outside the gene matches. Germline-derived CDR1 and CDR2 are SGHRS and YFSETQ. Only Caucasian adults living in Nashville, Tennessee made up the donor group. This clonotype was sampled from a woman aged 25-40 years in good health. Sequenced material: naive CD4+ T cells sorted from blood. The subset is: CD45RA+ positively selected. This chain uses TRBV5-1 with TRBJ2-7; 7 bases align to TRBD1. CDR3 in amino acids: CASSSLTGQIAEQYF. CDR3 sequence (DNA): TGCGCCAGCAGCTCGCTGACAGGGCAGATAGCGGAGCAGTACTTC.